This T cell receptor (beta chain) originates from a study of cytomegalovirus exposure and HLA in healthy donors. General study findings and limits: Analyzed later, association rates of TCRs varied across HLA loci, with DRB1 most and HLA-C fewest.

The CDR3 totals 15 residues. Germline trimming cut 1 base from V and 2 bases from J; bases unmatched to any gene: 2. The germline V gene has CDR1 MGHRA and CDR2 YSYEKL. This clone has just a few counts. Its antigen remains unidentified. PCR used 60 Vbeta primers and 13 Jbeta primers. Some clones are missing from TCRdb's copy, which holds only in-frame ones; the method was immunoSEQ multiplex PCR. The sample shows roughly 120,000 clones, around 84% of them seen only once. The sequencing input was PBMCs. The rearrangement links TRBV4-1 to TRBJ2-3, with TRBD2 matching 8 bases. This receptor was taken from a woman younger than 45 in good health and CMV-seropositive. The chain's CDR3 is CASSQAAGDTDTQYF. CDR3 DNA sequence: TGCGCCAGCAGCCAAGCAGCGGGAGACACAGATACGCAGTATTTT.